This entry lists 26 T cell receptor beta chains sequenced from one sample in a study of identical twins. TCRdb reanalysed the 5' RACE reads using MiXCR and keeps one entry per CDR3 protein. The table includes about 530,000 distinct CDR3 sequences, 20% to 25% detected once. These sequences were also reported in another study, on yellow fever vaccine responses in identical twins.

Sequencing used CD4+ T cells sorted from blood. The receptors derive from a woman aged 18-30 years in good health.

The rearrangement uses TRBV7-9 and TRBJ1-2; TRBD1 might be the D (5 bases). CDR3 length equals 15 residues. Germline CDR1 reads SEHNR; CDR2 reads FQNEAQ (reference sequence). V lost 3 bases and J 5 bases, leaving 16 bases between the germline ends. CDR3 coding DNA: TGTGCCAGCAGCTTGATGGAGGTGGGGGTGTATGGCTACACCTTC. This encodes CASSLMEVGVYGYTF.

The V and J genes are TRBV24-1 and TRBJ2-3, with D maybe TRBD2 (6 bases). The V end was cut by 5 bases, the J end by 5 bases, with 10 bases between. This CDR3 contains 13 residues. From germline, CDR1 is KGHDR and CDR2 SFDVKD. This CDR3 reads CATSVGGRDTQYF. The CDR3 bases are TGTGCCACCAGTGTCGGGGGTAGAGATACGCAGTATTTT.

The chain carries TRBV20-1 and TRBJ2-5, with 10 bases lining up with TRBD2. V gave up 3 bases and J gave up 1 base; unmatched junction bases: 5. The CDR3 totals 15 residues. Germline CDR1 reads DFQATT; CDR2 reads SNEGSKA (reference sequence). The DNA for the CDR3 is TGCAGTGCTAGTCGGGCTAGCGGGGGCCAAGAGACCCAGTACTTC. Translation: CSASRASGGQETQYF.

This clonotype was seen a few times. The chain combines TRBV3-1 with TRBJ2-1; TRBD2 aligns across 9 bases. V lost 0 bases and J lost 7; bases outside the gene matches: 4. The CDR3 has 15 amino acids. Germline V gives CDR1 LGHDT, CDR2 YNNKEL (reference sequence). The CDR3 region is CASSQETSGVNEQFF. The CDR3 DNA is TGTGCCAGCAGCCAAGAGACTAGCGGAGTAAATGAGCAGTTCTTC.

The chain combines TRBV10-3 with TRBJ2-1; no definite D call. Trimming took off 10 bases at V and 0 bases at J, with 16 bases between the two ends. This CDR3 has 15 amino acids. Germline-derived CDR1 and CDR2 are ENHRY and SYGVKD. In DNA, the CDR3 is TGTGCCACGACCTCCGGGCCGAGCTCCTACAATGAGCAGTTCTTC. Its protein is CATTSGPSSYNEQFF.

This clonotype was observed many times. The CDR3 spells CASGLDRPPNEQFF. The CDR3 DNA reads TGTGCCAGCGGCCTGGACAGGCCGCCCAATGAGCAGTTCTTC. The chain carries TRBV12-3 or TRBV12-4 and TRBJ2-1; TRBD1 matches 7 bases. The CDR3 is 14 residues long. The junction had 10 bases not matched to a gene; V was cut back by 8 bases and J by 6 bases.

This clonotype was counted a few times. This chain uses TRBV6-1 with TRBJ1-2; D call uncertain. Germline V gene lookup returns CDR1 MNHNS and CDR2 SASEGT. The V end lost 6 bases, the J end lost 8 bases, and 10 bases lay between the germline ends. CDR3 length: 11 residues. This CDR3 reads CASSERQGYTF. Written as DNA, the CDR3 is TGTGCCAGCAGCGAACGGCAGGGCTACACCTTC.

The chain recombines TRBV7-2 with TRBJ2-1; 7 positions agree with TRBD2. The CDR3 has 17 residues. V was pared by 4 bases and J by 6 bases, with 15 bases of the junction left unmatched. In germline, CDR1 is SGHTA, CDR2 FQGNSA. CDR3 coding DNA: TGTGCCAGCAGCTCGGCCCCCAGGACTAGGGGCCCCAATGAGCAGTTCTTC. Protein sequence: CASSSAPRTRGPNEQFF.

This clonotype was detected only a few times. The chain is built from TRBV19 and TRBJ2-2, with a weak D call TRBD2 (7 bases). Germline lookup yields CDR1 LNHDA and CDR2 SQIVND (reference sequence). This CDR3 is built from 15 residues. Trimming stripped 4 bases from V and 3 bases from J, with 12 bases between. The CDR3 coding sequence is TGTGCCAGTAGTACCCAAGGGGGGGACACCGGGGAGCTGTTTTTT. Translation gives CASSTQGGDTGELFF.

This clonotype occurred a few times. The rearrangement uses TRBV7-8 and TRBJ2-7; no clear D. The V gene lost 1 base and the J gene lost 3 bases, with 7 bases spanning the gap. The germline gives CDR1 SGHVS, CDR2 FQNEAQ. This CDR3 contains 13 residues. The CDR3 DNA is TGTGCCAGCAGCTTAGGGCTAGTCTACGAGCAGTACTTC. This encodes CASSLGLVYEQYF. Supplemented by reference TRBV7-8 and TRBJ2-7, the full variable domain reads GAGVSQSPRYKVAKRGQDVALRCDPISGHVSLFWYQQALGQGPEFLTYFQNEAQLDKSGLPSDRFFAERPEGSVSTLKIQRTQQEDSAVYLCASSLGLVYEQYFGPGTRLTVT.

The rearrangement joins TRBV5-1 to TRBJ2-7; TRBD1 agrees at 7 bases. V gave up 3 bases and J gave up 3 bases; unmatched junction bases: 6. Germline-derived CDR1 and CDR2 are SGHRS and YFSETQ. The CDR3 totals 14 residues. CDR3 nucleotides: TGCGCCAGCAGCTCCGGGACAGATCACTACGAGCAGTACTTC. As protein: CASSSGTDHYEQYF.

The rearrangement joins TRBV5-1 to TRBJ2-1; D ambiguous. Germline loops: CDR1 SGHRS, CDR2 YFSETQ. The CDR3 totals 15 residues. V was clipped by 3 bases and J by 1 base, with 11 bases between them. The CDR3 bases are TGCGCCAGCAGCTCGGACGGAGTATCCTACAATGAGCAGTTCTTC. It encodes CASSSDGVSYNEQFF.

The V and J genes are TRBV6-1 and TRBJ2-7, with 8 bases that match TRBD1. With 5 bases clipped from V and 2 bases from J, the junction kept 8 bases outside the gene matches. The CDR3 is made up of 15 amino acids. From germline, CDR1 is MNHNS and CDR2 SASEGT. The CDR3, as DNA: TGTGCCAGCAGTCCGGACAGGGCATCGCCCTACGAGCAGTACGTC. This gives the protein CASSPDRASPYEQYV.

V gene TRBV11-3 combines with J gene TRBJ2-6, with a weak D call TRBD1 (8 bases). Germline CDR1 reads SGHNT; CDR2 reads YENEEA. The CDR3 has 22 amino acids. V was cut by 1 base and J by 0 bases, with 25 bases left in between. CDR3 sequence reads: CASSLVQRTGTNDPSGANVLTF. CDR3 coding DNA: TGTGCCAGCAGCTTAGTACAGCGGACAGGGACTAACGACCCCTCTGGGGCCAACGTCCTGACTTTC. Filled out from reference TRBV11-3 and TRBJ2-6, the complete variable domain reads EAGVVQSPRYKIIEKKQPVAFWCNPISGHNTLYWYLQNLGQGPELLIRYENEEAVDDSQLPKDRFSAERLKGVDSTLKIQPAELGDSAVYLCASSLVQRTGTNDPSGANVLTFGAGSRLTVL.

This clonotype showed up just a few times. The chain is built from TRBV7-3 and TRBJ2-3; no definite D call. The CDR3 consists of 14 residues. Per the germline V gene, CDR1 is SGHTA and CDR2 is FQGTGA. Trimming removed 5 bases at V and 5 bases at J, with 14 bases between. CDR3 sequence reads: CASSRWGRKDTQYF. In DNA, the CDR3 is TGTGCCAGCAGCCGATGGGGTCGAAAAGATACGCAGTATTTT. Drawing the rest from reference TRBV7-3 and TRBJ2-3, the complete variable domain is GAGVSQTPSNKVTEKGKYVELRCDPISGHTALYWYRQSLGQGPEFLIYFQGTGAADDSGLPNDRFFAVRPEGSVSTLKIQRTERGDSAVYLCASSRWGRKDTQYFGPGTRLTVL.

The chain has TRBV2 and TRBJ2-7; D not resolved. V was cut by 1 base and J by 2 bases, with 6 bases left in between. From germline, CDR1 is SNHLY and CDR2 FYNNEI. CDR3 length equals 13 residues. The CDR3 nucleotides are TGTGCCAGCAGTGAAGACTTCGCCTACGAGCAGTACTTC. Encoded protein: CASSEDFAYEQYF.

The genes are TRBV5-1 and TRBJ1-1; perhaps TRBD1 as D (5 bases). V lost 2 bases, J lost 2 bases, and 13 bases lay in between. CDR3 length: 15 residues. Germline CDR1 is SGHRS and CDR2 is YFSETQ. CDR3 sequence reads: CASSFAGTDNTEAFF. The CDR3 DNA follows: TGCGCCAGCAGCTTCGCCGGGACGGATAACACTGAAGCTTTCTTT.

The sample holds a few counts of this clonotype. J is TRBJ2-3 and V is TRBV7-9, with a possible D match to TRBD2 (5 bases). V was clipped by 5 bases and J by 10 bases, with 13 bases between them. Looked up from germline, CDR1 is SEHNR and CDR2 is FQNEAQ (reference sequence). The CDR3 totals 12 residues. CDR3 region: CASSPWASPQYF. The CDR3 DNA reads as TGTGCCAGCAGCCCGTGGGCTAGCCCGCAGTATTTT.

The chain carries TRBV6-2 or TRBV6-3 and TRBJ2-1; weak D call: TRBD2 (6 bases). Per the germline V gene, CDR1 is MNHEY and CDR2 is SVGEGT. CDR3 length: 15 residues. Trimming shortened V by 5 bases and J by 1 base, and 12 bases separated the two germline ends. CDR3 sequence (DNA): TGTGCCAGCAGTCAGCGGGCGGGTTCCTACAATGAGCAGTTCTTC. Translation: CASSQRAGSYNEQFF.

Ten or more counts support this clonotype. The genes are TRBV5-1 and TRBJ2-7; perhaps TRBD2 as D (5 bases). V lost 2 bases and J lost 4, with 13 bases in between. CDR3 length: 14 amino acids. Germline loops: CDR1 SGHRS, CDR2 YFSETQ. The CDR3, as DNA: TGCGCCAGCAGCTTATCAGCGGAGCTATACGAGCAGTACTTC. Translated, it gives CASSLSAELYEQYF.

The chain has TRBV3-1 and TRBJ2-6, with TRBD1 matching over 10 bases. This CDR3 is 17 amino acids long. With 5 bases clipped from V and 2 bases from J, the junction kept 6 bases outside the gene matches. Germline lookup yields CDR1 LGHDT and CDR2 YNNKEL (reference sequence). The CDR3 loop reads CASSKGQGNAGANVLTF. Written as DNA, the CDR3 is TGTGCCAGCAGCAAGGGACAGGGGAACGCTGGGGCCAACGTCCTGACTTTC.

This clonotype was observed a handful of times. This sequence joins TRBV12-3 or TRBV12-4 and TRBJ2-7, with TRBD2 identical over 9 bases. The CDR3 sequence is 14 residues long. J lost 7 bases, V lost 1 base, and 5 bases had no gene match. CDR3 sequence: CASSLGLAGREQYF. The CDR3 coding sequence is TGTGCCAGCAGTTTAGGGCTAGCGGGAAGGGAGCAGTACTTC.

In nucleotides, the CDR3 is TGTGCCATCAGTGAGTCCGAGGGAGGATGGGATGAGCAGTTCTTC. The encoded protein is CAISESEGGWDEQFF. The chain links TRBV10-3 to TRBJ2-1; TRBD2 might be the D (6 bases). The CDR3 contains 15 residues. Trimming took 0 bases from V and 8 from J, leaving 14 bases between them. CDR1 and CDR2 from the germline V gene are ENHRY and SYGVKD.

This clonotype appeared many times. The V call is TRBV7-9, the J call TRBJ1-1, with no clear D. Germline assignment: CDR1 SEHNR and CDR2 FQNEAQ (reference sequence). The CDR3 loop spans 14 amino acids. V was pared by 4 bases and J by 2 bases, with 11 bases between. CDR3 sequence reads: CASSSQLGNTEAFF. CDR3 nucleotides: TGTGCCAGCAGCTCCCAGCTGGGAAACACTGAAGCTTTCTTT.

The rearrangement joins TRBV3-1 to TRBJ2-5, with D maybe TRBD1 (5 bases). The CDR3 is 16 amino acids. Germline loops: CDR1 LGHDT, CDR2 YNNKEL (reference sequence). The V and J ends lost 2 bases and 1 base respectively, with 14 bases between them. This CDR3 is CASSQRQGFTQETQYF. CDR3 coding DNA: TGTGCCAGCAGCCAAAGGCAGGGCTTTACCCAAGAGACCCAGTACTTC.

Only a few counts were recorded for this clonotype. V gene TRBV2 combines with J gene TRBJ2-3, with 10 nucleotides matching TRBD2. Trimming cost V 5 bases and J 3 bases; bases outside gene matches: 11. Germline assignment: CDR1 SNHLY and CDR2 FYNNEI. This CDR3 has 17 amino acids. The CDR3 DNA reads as TGTGCCAGCAGTAGAACCTATAGCGGGGGGTTTACAGATACGCAGTATTTT. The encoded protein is CASSRTYSGGFTDTQYF.